The 20 T cell receptor beta chains given below trace back to one sample, sequenced in a study of identical twins (dated by TCRdb to the mid-2010s). Library creation used 5' RACE. Instrument used: Illumina HiSeq 2000. Using fastp at Q25 and MiXCR, TCRdb reprocessed the public reads and kept productive beta chains. Rows are unified per CDR3 protein, each entry keeping the most common DNA and genes. The sample data list more than 350,000 distinct CDR3 sequences, and approximately 8.8% of these were observed just once. Under 10% of the sample lies in the top ten. Specimen: naive T cells sorted from blood. The cell subset or site label for this specimen denotes: cells isolated with a human naive T-cell isolation kit. Receptor source: a woman between 50 and 59 years old in good health.

The V gene is TRBV20-1, the J gene TRBJ1-1; D not resolved. The CDR3 extends over 15 amino acids. V was pared by 1 base and J by 3 bases, with 15 bases between. Germline V lookup: CDR1 DFQATT, CDR2 SNEGSKA (reference sequence). The CDR3 nucleotides are TGCAGTGCTAGAGCCCCTGGCCCGGGCTACACTGAAGCTTTCTTT. It is translated as CSARAPGPGYTEAFF.

This clonotype was detected many times. This chain joins TRBV5-4 and TRBJ2-3; unclear D gene. V was trimmed by 0 bases and J by 6 bases, leaving 11 bases between them. Germline-derived CDR1 and CDR2 are SGHNT and YYREEE (reference sequence). This CDR3 has 14 residues. The CDR3 sequence is CASSLGPGSDTQYF. The CDR3 DNA reads as TGTGCCAGCAGCTTGGGCCCGGGTTCGGATACGCAGTATTTT.

The table lists this clonotype with a few counts. The rearrangement links TRBV3-1 to TRBJ2-1; tentative D call: TRBD2 (6 bases). V lost 0 bases, J lost 6 bases, and 12 bases lay in between. Germline loops: CDR1 LGHDT, CDR2 YNNKEL (reference sequence). The CDR3 is 15 residues long. Here the CDR3 DNA reads TGTGCCAGCAGCCAAGAGGGACTCCACTCCAATGAGCAGTTCTTC. Translation: CASSQEGLHSNEQFF.

This clonotype was detected only a few times. V is TRBV4-1 and J is TRBJ2-1, with TRBD2 matching 8 bases. V was pared by 4 bases and J by 0 bases, with 8 bases of the junction left unmatched. The CDR3 loop spans 17 amino acids. Per the germline V gene, CDR1 is MGHRA and CDR2 is YSYEKL. CDR3 loop: CASSPRLAPSSYNEQFF. The CDR3 DNA reads TGCGCCAGCAGCCCCCGACTAGCGCCGAGCTCCTACAATGAGCAGTTCTTC.

This clonotype was detected only a few times. The genes are TRBV19 and TRBJ2-4; perhaps TRBD2 as D (6 bases). CDR3 length: 13 amino acids. Trimming shortened V by 6 bases and J by 7 bases, and 13 bases separated the two germline ends. CDR1 is LNHDA and CDR2 is SQIVND in the germline V gene (reference sequence). The CDR3 bases are TGTGCCAGTAGCGAGTTAGGGAGGAACATTCAGTACTTC. This encodes CASSELGRNIQYF.

In its sample, this clonotype was seen many times. The chain joins TRBV5-1 to TRBJ2-2, with TRBD1 matching over 9 bases. Trimming at V came to 1 base and at J to 4 bases, leaving 5 bases not matched to a gene. This CDR3 is built from 16 residues. Per the germline V gene, CDR1 is SGHRS and CDR2 is YFSETQ. CDR3 region: CASSLTQGASTGELFF. The CDR3 nucleotides are TGCGCCAGCAGCTTGACACAGGGGGCAAGCACCGGGGAGCTGTTTTTT.

This clonotype was recorded a few times. Written as DNA, the CDR3 is TGTGCCAGCAGCCCCCTCAAAACACAGGCGTCCGCAGCTTTCTTT. This encodes CASSPLKTQASAAFF. This chain uses TRBV7-9 with TRBJ1-1, with D tentatively TRBD1 (5 bases). Germline V gives CDR1 SEHNR, CDR2 FQNEAQ (reference sequence). Trimming took 5 bases from V and 10 from J, leaving 23 bases between them. This CDR3 is built from 15 residues.

As DNA, the CDR3 is TGCGCCAGCAGCTGGGCGGGCCCCAATGAGCAGTTCTTC. It is translated as CASSWAGPNEQFF. This rearrangement joins TRBV5-1 to TRBJ2-1; D perhaps matches TRBD2 (5 bases). The CDR3 is 13 residues long. Germline V gene sequence: CDR1 SGHRS, CDR2 YFSETQ. Trimming stripped 3 bases from V and 6 bases from J, with 10 bases between.

There are many counts of this clonotype. The gene calls are TRBV10-3 and TRBJ2-2, with D unclear. CDR3 length: 14 residues. From germline, CDR1 is ENHRY and CDR2 SYGVKD. V lost 0 bases to trimming and J lost 6 bases, with 8 bases between them. Here the CDR3 DNA reads TGTGCCATCAGTGAGTCCGGAATACCCGGGGAGCTGTTTTTT. It specifies CAISESGIPGELFF.

This clonotype was counted only a few times. J is TRBJ1-1 and V is TRBV7-9; no firm D call. This CDR3 region has 14 residues. Between the trimmed V and J ends, which lost 2 bases and 7 bases, there was a span of 14 bases. The germline V gene has CDR1 SEHNR and CDR2 FQNEAQ (reference sequence). As DNA, the CDR3 is TGTGCCAGCAGCTTAACTCCTAACGGGCTTGAAGCTTTCTTT. It encodes CASSLTPNGLEAFF.

The chain recombines TRBV7-3 with TRBJ2-5; TRBD2 might be the D (6 bases). The CDR3 totals 15 residues. Trimming removed 3 bases from V and 5 bases from J, with 16 bases in between. The V gene's germline CDR1 is SGHTA and CDR2 FQGTGA. The chain's CDR3 is CASSFGRAAGETQYF. The CDR3 bases are TGTGCCAGCAGCTTCGGCAGGGCCGCGGGGGAGACCCAGTACTTC.

V usage is TRBV20-1 and J usage is TRBJ1-4; D is possibly TRBD1 (5 bases). The CDR3 runs 16 residues. The germline V gene encodes CDR1 DFQATT and CDR2 SNEGSKA (reference sequence). V shed 3 bases and J shed 10 bases, with 24 bases lying between them. This CDR3 reads CSARDLSGDRMRKLFF. In nucleotides, the CDR3 is TGCAGTGCTAGGGACCTCTCAGGCGACAGAATGAGAAAACTGTTTTTT.

The J gene is TRBJ2-3, the V gene TRBV5-1, with TRBD1 identical over 11 bases. Germline values: CDR1 SGHRS, CDR2 YFSETQ. Trimming at V came to 8 bases and at J to 0 bases, leaving 17 bases not matched to a gene. The CDR3 loop spans 19 amino acids. This CDR3 reads CARVEPGQGVRSSTDTQYF. The CDR3 DNA reads TGCGCCAGGGTCGAGCCGGGACAGGGGGTGAGGAGCAGCACAGATACGCAGTATTTT.

This rearrangement joins TRBV12-3 or TRBV12-4 to TRBJ1-6; 8 bases line up with TRBD1. CDR3 length: 14 residues. Germline trimming cut 5 bases from V and 7 bases from J; bases unmatched to any gene: 4. The CDR3 region has the DNA TGTGCCAGCAGTCGGACAGGGCAAAATTCACCCCTCCACTTT. Translating gives CASSRTGQNSPLHF.

The J gene is TRBJ2-1, the V gene TRBV20-1; 13 positions match TRBD2. The CDR3 loop spans 19 amino acids. Germline V gene data show CDR1 as DFQATT and CDR2 as SNEGSKA (reference sequence). V lost 0 bases, J lost 2 bases, and 10 bases stayed unmatched. Here the CDR3 reads CSARDKGTSGKRPYNEQFF. The CDR3 DNA reads TGCAGTGCTAGAGATAAGGGGACTAGCGGGAAAAGGCCCTACAATGAGCAGTTCTTC.

This clonotype has more than one count but fewer than ten. This sequence joins TRBV6-5 and TRBJ2-5; 12 bases align to TRBD2. CDR1 and CDR2 from the germline V gene are MNHEY and SVGAGI. Losses at the gene ends were 0 bases for V and 6 bases for J; bases not matched to a gene: 5. The CDR3 consists of 16 residues. The CDR3 spells CASSYSTSGGLKTQYF. CDR3 coding DNA: TGTGCCAGCAGTTACTCGACTAGCGGGGGACTAAAGACCCAGTACTTC.

This clonotype was observed many times. The chain has TRBV12-3 or TRBV12-4 and TRBJ2-7; 12 positions match TRBD2. The V segment lost 6 bases and the J segment 2 bases; nucleotides outside the gene matches: 5. This CDR3 region has 15 residues. The CDR3: CASRETSGSTYEQYF. CDR3 coding DNA: TGTGCCAGCAGGGAGACTAGCGGGAGTACCTACGAGCAGTACTTC.

This clonotype was picked up many times. The V and J genes are TRBV7-2 and TRBJ1-2; possibly TRBD1 for D (5 bases). Trimming shortened V by 5 bases and J by 7 bases, and 14 bases separated the two germline ends. The length of the CDR3 is 13 residues. Per germline, CDR1 SGHTA and CDR2 FQGNSA. CDR3 nucleotides: TGTGCCAGCAGCGGGGGACCCGCCCGTGGCTACACCTTC. Translating it yields CASSGGPARGYTF.

This clonotype turned up a few times. The chain has TRBV5-1 and TRBJ2-7, with D perhaps matching TRBD1 (6 bases). The CDR3 length is 14 residues. The germline V gene encodes CDR1 SGHRS and CDR2 YFSETQ. The V gene lost 1 base and the J gene lost 3 bases, with 11 bases spanning the gap. As DNA, the CDR3 is TGCGCCAGCAGCTTGATGTCACAGGGCTACGAGCAGTACTTC. This sequence encodes CASSLMSQGYEQYF.

The chain couples TRBV15 to TRBJ2-3; 9 nucleotides match TRBD1. With 3 bases clipped from V and 4 bases from J, the junction kept 8 bases outside the gene matches. CDR3 length: 16 residues. Germline V gene data show CDR1 as LNHNV and CDR2 as YYDKDF (reference sequence). For the CDR3, the DNA is TGTGCCACCAGCAGGGGCATGGGACAGGGATCAGATACGCAGTATTTT. Its translation: CATSRGMGQGSDTQYF. The whole variable domain, remainder taken from reference TRBV15 and TRBJ2-3, is DAMVIQNPRYQVTQFGKPVTLSCSQTLNHNVMYWYQQKSSQAPKLLFHYYDKDFNNEADTPDNFQSRRPNTSFCFLDIRSPGLGDTAMYLCATSRGMGQGSDTQYFGPGTRLTVL.